This T cell receptor (beta chain) is from a study of shared clonotypes between healthy human individuals. The method was immunoSEQ multiplex PCR; TCRdb's version includes in-frame clones alone and lacks a portion of them. This sample carries 2 million to 2.5 million clones, under 95% of them seen once, and the ten largest clones take approximately 0.37%. The CDR3 extends over 15 amino acids. Per the germline V gene, CDR1 is SGHRS and CDR2 is YFSETQ. The germline V and J ends were trimmed by 1 base and 2 bases, with 11 bases remaining between them. This receptor was obtained from a man younger than 35 in good health. Some clones in this sample may be carry-over from other donors' samples. The sequenced sample was naive CD4+ T cells from PBMCs. Subset reported: CD45RA+ positively selected. The rearrangement links TRBV5-1 to TRBJ2-3; maybe TRBD1 (5 bases). CDR3 sequence (DNA): TGCGCCAGCAGCTTGTATGGGGCCAACACAGATACGCAGTATTTT. Translating gives CASSLYGANTDTQYF.